A selection of T cell receptor beta chains follows, all from one sample in a study of cytomegalovirus exposure and HLA in healthy donors. Profiled with immunoSEQ multiplex PCR; TCRdb holds only in-frame clones, not every one. Among around 170,000 clones listed, about 72% were seen once. The sequencing sample was made of PBMCs. Receptors were obtained from a male donor in good health and CMV-seronegative. Both conserved end residues are part of each CDR3. The D gene is left open where the match is weak. Clone size is shown for a subset of rows, as once, few, many or a class of expanded clone.

cdr3_nt cdr3_aa v_call clone_size j_call d_call
TGTGCCAGCAGCATGGGACAGGGGGCTTCAGGTAGCATTCAGTACTTC CASSMGQGASGSIQYF TRBV7-8 NA TRBJ2-4 TRBD1
TGTGCCAGCAGCTTGAGCGGGGGTACATCCTACGAGCAGTACTTC CASSLSGGTSYEQYF TRBV7-2 NA TRBJ2-7 TRBD2
TGTGCCAGCAGTCACCGGGACAAGGCGCTAAAAGAGACCCAGTACTTC CASSHRDKALKETQYF TRBV7-8 NA TRBJ2-5 NA
TGCGCCAGCAGCCAAAGTGGGGCTGCACGGACTGAAGCTTTCTTT CASSQSGAARTEAFF TRBV5-1 once TRBJ1-1 NA
TGTGCCAGTAGTATAACCCCCTTGAACAGGTACGATGGGGATGGCTACACCTTC CASSITPLNRYDGDGYTF TRBV19 NA TRBJ1-2 NA
TGTGCCAGCAGGTCCCCGGGGTTAGAGACCCAGTACTTC CASRSPGLETQYF TRBV6-5 NA TRBJ2-5 NA
TGTGCCAGCAGCTTAGCCAGCGGATACGAGCAGTACTTC CASSLASGYEQYF TRBV11-3 NA TRBJ2-7 NA
TGTGCCAGCAGTCGAGGGAATGAGCAGTTCTTC CASSRGNEQFF TRBV9 NA TRBJ2-1 NA
TGTGCCAGCAGCTCGCCGGGACAATTGAACACTGAAGCTTTCTTT CASSSPGQLNTEAFF TRBV5-4 NA TRBJ1-1 NA
TGTGCCAGCAGCTTAGCGCTCAGCAGCGCAGATGAGCAGTTCTTC CASSLALSSADEQFF TRBV7-6 NA TRBJ2-1 NA
TGTGCCAGCAGTGAACAGGGGATCTTAAGCAATGAGCAGTTCTTC CASSEQGILSNEQFF TRBV6-1 few TRBJ2-1 NA
TGTGCTAGTGGTTCCCCTCGCCCGGGGGGCACTGAAGCTTTCTTT CASGSPRPGGTEAFF TRBV12-5 once TRBJ1-1 NA
TGTGCCAGCAGCCCAAGGACAGCTTCACCCCTCCACTTT CASSPRTASPLHF TRBV7-2 NA TRBJ1-6 NA
TGTGCCAGCAGTGTACAGGGAAACGGCGAAAAACTGTTTTTT CASSVQGNGEKLFF TRBV2 NA TRBJ1-4 NA
TGTGCCTGGACCTTTCTCGCCGGTGAGCAGTTCTTC CAWTFLAGEQFF TRBV30 NA TRBJ2-1 NA
TGTGCCAGTAGTATAGCCCGGACAGGGTACTATAGCAATCAGCCCCAGCATTTT CASSIARTGYYSNQPQHF TRBV19 NA TRBJ1-5 TRBD1
TGCGCCAGCAGCCTGAACAGGGACCAGGGATCACCCCTCCACTTT CASSLNRDQGSPLHF TRBV5-1 NA TRBJ1-6 NA
TGTGCCAGCAGCAGGCAGGGGCGTCAGCCCCAGCATTTT CASSRQGRQPQHF TRBV11-3 NA TRBJ1-5 NA
TGCGCCAGCAGCCGACAGGGGGTGTCGCATGGCTACACCTTC CASSRQGVSHGYTF TRBV4-3 few TRBJ1-2 TRBD1
TGTGCCAGCAGCTTAGGGGGACAGATGAACACTGAAGCTTTCTTT CASSLGGQMNTEAFF TRBV11-3 NA TRBJ1-1 TRBD1
TGTGCCAGCACGGACAGCCGCTCTGGAAACACCATATATTTT CASTDSRSGNTIYF TRBV6-1 NA TRBJ1-3 NA
TGTGCCTGGATGAAACGGGGTAGCGGGATGGGTCTCACCGGGGAGCTGTTTTTT CAWMKRGSGMGLTGELFF TRBV30 few TRBJ2-2 TRBD2
TGTGCCAGCAGCGTAGAATTGCGGGGGGCAAACGAGCAGTACTTC CASSVELRGANEQYF TRBV9 NA TRBJ2-7 TRBD2
TGTGCCAGCAACCGGGACGGGGGTTATAATGAGCAGTTCTTC CASNRDGGYNEQFF TRBV6-5 NA TRBJ2-1 NA
TGTGCCAGCAGCTTAGCGCGGGCGGGGGGGCCGAGGTACGAGCAGTACTTC CASSLARAGGPRYEQYF TRBV7-2 NA TRBJ2-7 TRBD2
TGTGCCAGCAGCCAAGGACAGGCCGTCAAGCCCCAGCATTTT CASSQGQAVKPQHF TRBV28 once TRBJ1-5 TRBD1
TGTGCCAGCAGAGGGGGGGGCGGAGACGAGCAGTACTTC CASRGGGGDEQYF TRBV6-5 few TRBJ2-7 NA
TGTGCCAGCACCCGGGGGGCAGGGGAGACCCAGTACTTC CASTRGAGETQYF TRBV2 NA TRBJ2-5 NA
TGTGCCAGCAGTGAGGGGAGAAACACTGAAGCTTTCTTT CASSEGRNTEAFF TRBV2 NA TRBJ1-1 NA
TGTGCCAGTAGTATAGGTGACATCAATCAGCCCCAGCATTTT CASSIGDINQPQHF TRBV19 NA TRBJ1-5 NA
TGTGCCAGCAGCCGAGGACAAAGCCAAGAGACCCAGTACTTC CASSRGQSQETQYF TRBV5-4 once TRBJ2-5 NA
TGTGTCAGCTATACTACCTATGGCTACACCTTC CVSYTTYGYTF TRBV7-2 NA TRBJ1-2 NA
TGTGCCAGCAGCTTTAACCAGGGGGCCGAGGAGACCCAGTACTTC CASSFNQGAEETQYF TRBV7-2 NA TRBJ2-5 TRBD1
TGTGCCAGTACTTTGGGACAGCCCCTCACTGAAGCTTTCTTT CASTLGQPLTEAFF TRBV19 few TRBJ1-1 TRBD1
TGTGCCAGCTCAAACCCCGCGTCAATACAGGGAGCTGGGGCCAACGTCCTGACTTTC CASSNPASIQGAGANVLTF TRBV18 NA TRBJ2-6 NA
TGTGCCAGCAGTGCCGGGACAGACCATGGCTACACCTTC CASSAGTDHGYTF TRBV6-6 NA TRBJ1-2 TRBD1
TGTGCCAGCGCGAGGGTGGCTGAAGCTTTCTTT CASARVAEAFF TRBV28 NA TRBJ1-1 NA
TGTGCCAGCTCACCGCAACAGGGGGGTCATTCACCCCTCCACTTT CASSPQQGGHSPLHF TRBV18 NA TRBJ1-6 TRBD1
TGTGCCAGCAGTGCGGCTAGCTGGGGGGAGCTGTTTTTT CASSAASWGELFF TRBV6-1 NA TRBJ2-2 NA
TGTGCCAGCAGTTATCGCTCAGGGGCCGGGGACTATGGCTACACCTTC CASSYRSGAGDYGYTF TRBV6-5 NA TRBJ1-2 NA
TGTGCCAGCTCACCAAGGGAGGGCAGCAATCAGCCCCAGCATTTT CASSPREGSNQPQHF TRBV18 once TRBJ1-5 NA
TGTGCCAGCAAGTCTCCCGGGAACACTGAAGCTTTCTTT CASKSPGNTEAFF TRBV14 NA TRBJ1-1 NA
TGTGCCAGCAGCTTAATAGTTAATGAAAAACTGTTTTTT CASSLIVNEKLFF TRBV7-9 NA TRBJ1-4 NA
TGTGCCAGCAGCTTTCTCTCGGGAGGGAGGACCGGGGAGCTGTTTTTT CASSFLSGGRTGELFF TRBV7-2 few TRBJ2-2 TRBD2
TGTGCCAGCAGTGAAATCCGGGGGGCATATTCGGGAGGGAGCACAGATACGCAGTATTTT CASSEIRGAYSGGSTDTQYF TRBV2 once TRBJ2-3 TRBD2
TGTGCCAGCAGCTTAGTACGGGACTGGGGCAATGAGCAGTTCTTC CASSLVRDWGNEQFF TRBV7-6 NA TRBJ2-1 NA
TGTGCCAGCAGCCTCGGTGGTTCACCCCTCCACTTT CASSLGGSPLHF TRBV7-9 few TRBJ1-6 NA
TGCGCCAGCAGCCAAGAGATCAGGGAATACGAGCAGTACTTC CASSQEIREYEQYF TRBV4-3 NA TRBJ2-7 NA
TGCGCCAGCAGCCCCATTACAGGGAACACTGAAGCTTTCTTT CASSPITGNTEAFF TRBV4-1 NA TRBJ1-1 NA
TGTGCCAGCAGCTTAGACCACAGGGGGCCGGGGGGCTACACCTTC CASSLDHRGPGGYTF TRBV7-2 few TRBJ1-2 TRBD1
TGTGCCAGCAGCGGGTCCTTTGGGGAGCAGTTCTTC CASSGSFGEQFF TRBV28 NA TRBJ2-1 NA
TGTGCCAGCAGCCCGGGGGAGTCCCCCCCCTACGAGCAGTACTTC CASSPGESPPYEQYF TRBV11-2 NA TRBJ2-7 NA
TGTGCCACCTTCTCCGGGTCTGGGATTCAGTACTTC CATFSGSGIQYF TRBV28 NA TRBJ2-4 NA
TGTGCCAGCAGTGACGGGGGGGCCTCAGATACGCAGTATTTT CASSDGGASDTQYF TRBV6-4 NA TRBJ2-3 NA
TGCGCCAGCAGCTTGGCCAACCCGGGGACAGTTTCATACAATGAGCAGTTCTTC CASSLANPGTVSYNEQFF TRBV4-3 NA TRBJ2-1 TRBD1